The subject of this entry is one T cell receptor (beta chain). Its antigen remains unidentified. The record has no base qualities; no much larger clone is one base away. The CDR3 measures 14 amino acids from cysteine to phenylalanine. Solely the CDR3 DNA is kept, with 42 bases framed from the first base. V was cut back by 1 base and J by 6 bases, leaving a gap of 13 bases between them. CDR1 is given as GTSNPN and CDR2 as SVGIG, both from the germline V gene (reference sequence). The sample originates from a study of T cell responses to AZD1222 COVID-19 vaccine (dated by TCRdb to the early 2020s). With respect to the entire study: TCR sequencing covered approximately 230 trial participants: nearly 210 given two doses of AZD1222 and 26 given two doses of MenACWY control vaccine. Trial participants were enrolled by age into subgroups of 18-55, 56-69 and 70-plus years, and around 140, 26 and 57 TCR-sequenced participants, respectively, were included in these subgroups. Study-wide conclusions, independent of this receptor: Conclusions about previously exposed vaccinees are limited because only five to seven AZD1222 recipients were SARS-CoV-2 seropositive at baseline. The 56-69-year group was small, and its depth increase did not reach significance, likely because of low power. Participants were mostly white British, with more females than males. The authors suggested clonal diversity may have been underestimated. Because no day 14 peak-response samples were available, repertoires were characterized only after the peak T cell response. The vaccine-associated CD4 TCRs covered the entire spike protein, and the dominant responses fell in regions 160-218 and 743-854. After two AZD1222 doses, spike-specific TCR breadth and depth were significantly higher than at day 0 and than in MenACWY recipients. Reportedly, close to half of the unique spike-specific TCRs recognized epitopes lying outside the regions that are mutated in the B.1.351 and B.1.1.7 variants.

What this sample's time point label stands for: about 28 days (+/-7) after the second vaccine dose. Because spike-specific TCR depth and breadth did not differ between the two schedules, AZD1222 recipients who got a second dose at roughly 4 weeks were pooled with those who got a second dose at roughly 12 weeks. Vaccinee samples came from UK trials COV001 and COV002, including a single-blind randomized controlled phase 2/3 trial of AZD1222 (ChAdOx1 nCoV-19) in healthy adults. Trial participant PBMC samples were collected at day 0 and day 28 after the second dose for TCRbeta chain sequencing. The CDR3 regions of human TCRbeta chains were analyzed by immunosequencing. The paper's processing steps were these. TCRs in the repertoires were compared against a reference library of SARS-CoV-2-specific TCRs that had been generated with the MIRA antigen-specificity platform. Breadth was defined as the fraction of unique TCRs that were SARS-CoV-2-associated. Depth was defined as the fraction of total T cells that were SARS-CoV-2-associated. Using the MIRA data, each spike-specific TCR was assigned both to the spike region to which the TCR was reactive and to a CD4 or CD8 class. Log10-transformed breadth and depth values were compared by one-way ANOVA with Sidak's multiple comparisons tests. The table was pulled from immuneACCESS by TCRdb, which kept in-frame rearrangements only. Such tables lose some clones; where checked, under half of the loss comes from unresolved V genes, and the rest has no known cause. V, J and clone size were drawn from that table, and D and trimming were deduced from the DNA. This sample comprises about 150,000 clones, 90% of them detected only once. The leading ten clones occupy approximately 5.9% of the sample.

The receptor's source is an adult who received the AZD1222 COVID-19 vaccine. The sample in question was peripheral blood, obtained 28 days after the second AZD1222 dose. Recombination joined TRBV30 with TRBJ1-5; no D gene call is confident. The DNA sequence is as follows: TGTGCCTGGAGTGAAGGGAGGAAGGGTCAGCCCCAGCATTTT. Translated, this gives CAWSEGRKGQPQHF.